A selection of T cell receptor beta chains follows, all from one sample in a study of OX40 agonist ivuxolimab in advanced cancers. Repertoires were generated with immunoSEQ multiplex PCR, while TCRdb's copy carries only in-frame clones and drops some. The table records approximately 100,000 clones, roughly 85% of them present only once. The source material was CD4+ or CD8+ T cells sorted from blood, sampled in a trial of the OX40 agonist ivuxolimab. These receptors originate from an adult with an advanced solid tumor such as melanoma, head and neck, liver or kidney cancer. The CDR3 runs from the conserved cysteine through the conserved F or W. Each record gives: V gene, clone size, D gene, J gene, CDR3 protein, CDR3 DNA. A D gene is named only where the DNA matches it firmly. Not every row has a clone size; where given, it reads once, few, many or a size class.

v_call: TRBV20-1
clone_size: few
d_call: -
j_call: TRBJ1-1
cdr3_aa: CSAWNGVAFF
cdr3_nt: TGCAGTGCTTGGAATGGCGTGGCTTTCTTT

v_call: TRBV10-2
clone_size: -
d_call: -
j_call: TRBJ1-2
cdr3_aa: CASSDSFGYGYTF
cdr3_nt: TGCGCCAGCAGTGATTCTTTTGGCTATGGCTACACCTTC

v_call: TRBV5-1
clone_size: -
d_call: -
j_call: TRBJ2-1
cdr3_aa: CASSLLSVNEQFF
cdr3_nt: TGCGCCAGCAGCTTGCTAAGTGTCAATGAGCAGTTCTTC

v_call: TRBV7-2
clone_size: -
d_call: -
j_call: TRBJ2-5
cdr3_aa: CASSFGRKETQYF
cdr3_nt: TGTGCCAGCAGCTTTGGGCGGAAAGAGACCCAGTACTTC

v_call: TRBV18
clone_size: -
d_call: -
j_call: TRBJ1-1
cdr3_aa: CASSPVWGEGTEAFF
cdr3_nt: TGTGCCAGCTCACCAGTCTGGGGGGAGGGCACTGAAGCTTTCTTT

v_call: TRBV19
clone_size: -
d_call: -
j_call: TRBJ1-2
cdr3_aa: CASSRATGGYTF
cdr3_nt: TGTGCCAGTAGCCGGGCGACAGGCGGCTACACCTTC

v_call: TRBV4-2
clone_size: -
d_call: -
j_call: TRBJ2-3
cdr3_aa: CASSQEGLGTDTQYF
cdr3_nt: TGTGCCAGCAGCCAAGAGGGACTTGGCACAGATACGCAGTATTTT

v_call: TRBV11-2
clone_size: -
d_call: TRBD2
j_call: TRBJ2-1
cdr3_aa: CASSLRGTYNEQFF
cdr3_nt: TGTGCCAGCAGCCTGCGGGGGACCTACAATGAGCAGTTCTTC

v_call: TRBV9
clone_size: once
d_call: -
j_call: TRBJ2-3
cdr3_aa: CASSVLAGDTQYF
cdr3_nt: TGTGCCAGCAGCGTCTTGGCAGGAGATACGCAGTATTTT

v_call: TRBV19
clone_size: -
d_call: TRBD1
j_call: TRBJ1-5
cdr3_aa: CASSIGGGQPQHF
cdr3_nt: TGTGCCAGTAGTATTGGAGGGGGCCAGCCCCAGCATTTT

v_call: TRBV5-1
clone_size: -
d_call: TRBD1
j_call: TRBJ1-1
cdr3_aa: CASSPPRQGSTEAFF
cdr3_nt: TGCGCCAGCAGCCCCCCCCGACAGGGGAGCACTGAAGCTTTCTTT

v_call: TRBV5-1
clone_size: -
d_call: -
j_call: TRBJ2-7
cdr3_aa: CASSWEGTTEQYF
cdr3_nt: TGCGCCAGCAGCTGGGAGGGGACAACCGAGCAGTACTTC

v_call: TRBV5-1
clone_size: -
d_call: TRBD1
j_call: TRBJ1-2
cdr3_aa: CASSNTQGADYGYTF
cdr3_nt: TGCGCCAGCAGCAATACTCAGGGGGCTGACTATGGCTACACCTTC

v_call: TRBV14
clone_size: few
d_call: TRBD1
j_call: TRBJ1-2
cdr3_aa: CASSLEGGAGANYGYTF
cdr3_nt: TGTGCCAGCAGCCTCGAAGGGGGCGCGGGGGCTAACTATGGCTACACCTTC

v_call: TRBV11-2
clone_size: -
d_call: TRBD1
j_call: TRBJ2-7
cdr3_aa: CASSLGAGGIVWEQYF
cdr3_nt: TGTGCCAGCAGCTTAGGGGCAGGGGGCATAGTGTGGGAGCAGTACTTC

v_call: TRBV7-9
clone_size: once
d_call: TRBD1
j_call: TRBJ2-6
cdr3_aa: CASSLVWDRASGANVLTF
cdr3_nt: TGTGCCAGCAGCTTAGTTTGGGACAGGGCTTCTGGGGCCAACGTCCTGACTTTC

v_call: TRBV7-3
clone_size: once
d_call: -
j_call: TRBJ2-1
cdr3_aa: CASSLSRDYNEQFF
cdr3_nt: TGTGCCAGCAGCTTAAGTCGGGATTACAATGAGCAGTTCTTC

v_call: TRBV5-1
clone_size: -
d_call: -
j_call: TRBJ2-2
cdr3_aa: CASSLATGELFF
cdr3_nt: TGCGCCAGCAGCTTGGCCACCGGGGAGCTGTTTTTT

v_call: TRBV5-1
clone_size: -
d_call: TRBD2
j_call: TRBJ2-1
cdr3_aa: CASSPTGGPYNEQFF
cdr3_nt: TGCGCCAGCAGCCCGACGGGGGGGCCCTACAATGAGCAGTTCTTC

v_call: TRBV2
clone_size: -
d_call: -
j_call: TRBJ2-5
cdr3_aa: CASSLAEGETQYF
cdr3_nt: TGTGCCAGCAGTCTGGCTGAGGGAGAGACCCAGTACTTC

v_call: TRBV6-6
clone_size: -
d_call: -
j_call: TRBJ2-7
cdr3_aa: CASRNTVESPFEQYF
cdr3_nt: TGTGCCAGCAGGAACACAGTGGAGTCTCCCTTCGAGCAGTACTTC

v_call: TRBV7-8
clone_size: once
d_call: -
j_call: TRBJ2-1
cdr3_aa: CASSLGGVGTHDEQFF
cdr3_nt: TGTGCCAGCAGCTTAGGGGGGGTAGGTACACACGATGAGCAGTTCTTC

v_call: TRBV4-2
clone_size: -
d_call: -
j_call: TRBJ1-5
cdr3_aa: CASSQDRQLPQHF
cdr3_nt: TGTGCCAGCAGCCAAGATCGGCAGCTACCCCAGCATTTT